The 32 T cell receptor beta chains listed next were all sequenced from one sample in a study of glioma-infiltrating T cells after dendritic cell vaccination. Sample time point: after dendritic cell vaccination, including at tumor progression/relapse. Libraries were prepared by immunoSEQ multiplex PCR; TCRdb keeps only in-frame clonotypes and omits some of them. The top ten clones hold 2% to 2.5% of a sample with 85,000 to 100,000 clones, approximately 80% of them seen once. The sequences come from blood, collected after dendritic cell vaccination. The receptor set was obtained from a human donor with glioblastoma.

The J gene is TRBJ1-2, the V gene TRBV11-1, with 7 nucleotides matching TRBD1. Trimming at V came to 5 bases and at J to 7 bases, leaving 7 bases not matched to a gene. The CDR3 loop spans 13 amino acids. Germline CDR1 SGHAT, CDR2 FQDESV (reference sequence). The CDR3 here is CASSTRQGSGYTF. DNA of the CDR3: TGTGCCAGCAGCACCCGACAGGGATCTGGCTACACCTTC.

The chain uses TRBV2 and TRBJ1-2, with 7 bases that match TRBD1. Germline V gives CDR1 SNHLY, CDR2 FYNNEI. The V and J ends lost 6 bases and 3 bases, in that order; junction bases with no gene match: 7. The CDR3 is 14 amino acids. The CDR3 region has the DNA TGTGCCAGCAGCAAGGCAGGGACAGACTATGGCTACACCTTC. This codes for CASSKAGTDYGYTF.

The chain links TRBV27 to TRBJ1-1; tentative D call: TRBD1 (5 bases). The germline CDR1 and CDR2 sequences are MNHEY and SMNVEV (reference sequence). This CDR3 contains 15 residues. V was clipped by 1 base and J by 3 bases, with 12 bases between them. CDR3 amino acids: CASSLLGAGDTEAFF. Written as DNA, the CDR3 is TGTGCCAGCAGTTTATTAGGGGCGGGGGACACTGAAGCTTTCTTT.

The J gene is TRBJ2-3, the V gene TRBV5-1; the match to TRBD2 covers 9 bases. The trim removed 0 bases at V and 2 bases at J, leaving 4 bases unmatched. Germline values: CDR1 SGHRS, CDR2 YFSETQ. The CDR3 is 16 amino acids. The DNA for the CDR3 is TGCGCCAGCAGCTTGGAGACTAGCGGTTCCACAGATACGCAGTATTTT. This encodes CASSLETSGSTDTQYF.

This rearrangement joins TRBV7-2 to TRBJ2-7; D possibly corresponds to TRBD1 (5 bases). V was pared by 6 bases and J by 3 bases, with 15 bases between. The V gene's germline CDR1 is SGHTA and CDR2 FQGNSA. The CDR3 contains 14 residues. As DNA, the CDR3 is TGTGCCAGCAGAGGGCAGGACACGATCTACGAGCAGTACTTC. Its protein is CASRGQDTIYEQYF.

This sequence joins TRBV5-1 and TRBJ2-3, with 7 positions matching TRBD1. Germline V gene sequence: CDR1 SGHRS, CDR2 YFSETQ. V gave up 0 bases and J gave up 1 base; unmatched junction bases: 11. This CDR3 is built from 18 residues. CDR3 sequence reads: CASSLGTTGVAGTDTQYF. Here the CDR3 DNA reads TGCGCCAGCAGCTTGGGAACAACAGGGGTTGCAGGCACAGATACGCAGTATTTT.

The rearrangement joins TRBV21-1 to TRBJ1-5. TRBV21-1 is a known pseudogene. The CDR3 loop spans 17 amino acids. CDR3 sequence: CASSLRPFPRRNQPQHF. CDR3 DNA: TGTGCCAGCAGCCTCCGTCCGTTCCCGCGGCGCAATCAGCCCCAGCATTTT.

This clone was recorded a few times. The chain carries TRBV6-1 and TRBJ1-6; 9 bases line up with TRBD1. Per the germline V gene, CDR1 is MNHNS and CDR2 is SASEGT. The length of the CDR3 is 14 residues. After removal of 9 bases from V and 7 bases from J, the junction contained 7 bases not matched to a gene. CDR3 amino acids: CASPGTGNNSPLHF. In DNA, the CDR3 is TGTGCCAGTCCCGGGACAGGGAACAATTCACCCCTCCACTTT.

V gene TRBV6-1 combines with J gene TRBJ1-4; D possibly corresponds to TRBD1 (6 bases). Per germline, CDR1 MNHNS and CDR2 SASEGT. The CDR3 runs 18 residues. Trimming pared 0 bases from V and 7 bases from J, leaving 21 bases between. The CDR3 loop is CASSEAVLFGGLGEKLFF. CDR3 DNA sequence: TGTGCCAGCAGTGAAGCGGTCTTGTTTGGGGGCCTTGGTGAAAAACTGTTTTTT.

The chain couples TRBV7-9 to TRBJ2-7; 13 bases match TRBD2. From germline, CDR1 is SEHNR and CDR2 FQNEAQ (reference sequence). The CDR3 loop spans 15 amino acids. V was clipped by 5 bases and J by 3 bases; unmatched bases: 4. The CDR3 nucleotides read TGTGCCAGCAGCCCCGGGACTAGCGGGGTCTACGAGCAGTACTTC. Protein sequence: CASSPGTSGVYEQYF. Drawing the rest from reference TRBV7-9 and TRBJ2-7, the complete variable domain is DTGVSQNPRHKITKRGQNVTFRCDPISEHNRLYWYRQTLGQGPEFLTYFQNEAQLEKSRLLSDRFSAERPKGSFSTLEIQRTEQGDSAMYLCASSPGTSGVYEQYFGPGTRLTVT.

The genes are TRBV10-3 and TRBJ2-5; TRBD2 matches at 13 bases. This CDR3 comprises 14 residues. CDR1 and CDR2 (germline): ENHRY, SYGVKD. J gave up 3 bases and V 6 bases, and 1 base lay outside the gene matches. The CDR3: CAIRGLAGEETQYF. The CDR3 region has the DNA TGTGCCATCAGAGGACTAGCGGGAGAAGAGACCCAGTACTTC.

V gene TRBV27 combines with J gene TRBJ2-5, with D perhaps TRBD2 (6 bases). Deletions cut 6 bases from V and 0 bases from J, with 17 bases between. This CDR3 comprises 16 residues. Germline V gene data show CDR1 as MNHEY and CDR2 as SMNVEV (reference sequence). The CDR3 DNA sequence: TGTGCCAGCAGACCCATGGGGACTGGGTACCAAGAGACCCAGTACTTC. This translates into CASRPMGTGYQETQYF.

The rearrangement links TRBV5-4 to TRBJ2-2; possible D gene TRBD2, 6 bases. Germline assignment: CDR1 SGHNT and CDR2 YYREEE (reference sequence). The V end was cut by 0 bases, the J end by 5 bases, with 11 bases between. The CDR3 consists of 15 residues. The CDR3 DNA reads as TGTGCCAGCAGCTTGGGCCCCGGGAGAACCGGGGAGCTGTTTTTT. Amino acid sequence: CASSLGPGRTGELFF. Full variable domain (outside the CDR3, taken from reference TRBV5-4 and TRBJ2-2): ETGVTQSPTHLIKTRGQQVTLRCSSQSGHNTVSWYQQALGQGPQFIFQYYREEENGRGNFPPRFSGLQFPNYSSELNVNALELDDSALYLCASSLGPGRTGELFFGEGSRLTVL.

This clone was seen more than once but under ten times. The rearrangement uses TRBV15 and TRBJ2-5, with 10 bases lining up with TRBD2. J was trimmed by 5 bases and V by 0 bases; bases with no gene match: 6. CDR1 LNHNV and CDR2 YYDKDF come from the germline V gene (reference sequence). The CDR3 covers 16 residues. The CDR3 DNA sequence: TGTGCCACCAGCAGAGATCAAGCGGGAGGGTCGGAGACCCAGTACTTC. Protein product: CATSRDQAGGSETQYF.

V is TRBV10-2 and J is TRBJ2-1; 13 nucleotides match TRBD2. The trim removed 7 bases at V and 1 base at J, leaving 16 bases unmatched. Germline V lookup: CDR1 WSHSY, CDR2 SAAADI. This CDR3 contains 20 residues. CDR3 nucleotides: TGCGCCAGCACCAGTGTCCTCGGACTAGCGGGAGTAGGGTCCTACAATGAGCAGTTCTTC. This gives the protein CASTSVLGLAGVGSYNEQFF.

The CDR3 bases are TGCAGTGCAACAACCGGGACAGCTAATGAAAAACTGTTTTTT. It translates to CSATTGTANEKLFF. The V call is TRBV29-1, the J call TRBJ1-4; 7 bases are a match to TRBD1. Germline loops: CDR1 SQVTM, CDR2 ANQGSEA. CDR3 length: 14 residues.

The chain combines TRBV29-1 with TRBJ1-2, with TRBD1 matching 8 bases. After removal of 6 bases from V and 0 bases from J, the junction contained 3 bases not matched to a gene. Germline loops: CDR1 SQVTM, CDR2 ANQGSEA. The CDR3 covers 13 residues. The CDR3 nucleotides are TGCAGCGTCCGGACAGGGTCTAACTATGGCTACACCTTC. Its translation is CSVRTGSNYGYTF.

In this sample, this clone turned up once. The rearrangement links TRBV18 to TRBJ1-4, with 9 bases identical to TRBD1. Per germline, CDR1 KGHSH and CDR2 LQKENI. V trimming: 4 bases; J trimming: 8 bases; junction bases outside the gene matches: 11. CDR3 length: 16 residues. This CDR3 reads CASSLNPTGGTEKLFF. CDR3 DNA: TGTGCCAGCTCACTAAACCCGACAGGGGGAACAGAAAAACTGTTTTTT.

The chain has TRBV5-4 and TRBJ2-1, with 13 bases identical to TRBD2. Unmatched junction bases numbered 5, after V lost 4 bases and J lost 4 bases. The CDR3 runs to 16 residues. Looked up from germline, CDR1 is SGHNT and CDR2 is YYREEE (reference sequence). The CDR3 nucleotides are TGTGCCAGCAGCCCGGGACTAGCGGGGATATACAATGAGCAGTTCTTC. Encoded protein: CASSPGLAGIYNEQFF.

This clone was detected only a few times. V gene TRBV25-1 combines with J gene TRBJ2-2, with 7 bases aligning to TRBD1. Trimming cost V 8 bases and J 1 base; bases outside gene matches: 4. The CDR3 is 14 residues long. CDR1 is MGHDK and CDR2 is SYGVNS in the germline V gene. The CDR3 region has the DNA TGTGCCAGCGGCGCAGGGGGGAACACCGGGGAGCTGTTTTTT. Its protein is CASGAGGNTGELFF.

The gene calls are TRBV7-2 and TRBJ2-1; no definite D call. Germline assignment: CDR1 SGHTA and CDR2 FQGNSA. CDR3 size: 12 residues. V gave up 5 bases and J gave up 3 bases, with 5 bases separating them. CDR3: CASSLLYNEQFF. Written as DNA, the CDR3 is TGTGCCAGCAGCCTACTCTACAATGAGCAGTTCTTC.

A few counts support this clone. The rearrangement joins TRBV7-9 to TRBJ2-3, with no clear D. There are 15 residues in the CDR3. V was shortened by 1 base and J by 1 base, with 9 bases between the two germline ends. Germline CDR1 and CDR2: SEHNR and FQNEAQ (reference sequence). The CDR3 region is CASSLEARGTDTQYF. CDR3 in DNA: TGTGCCAGCAGCTTAGAAGCGCGTGGCACAGATACGCAGTATTTT.

On this clone itself: Distinct nucleotide sequences in the sample also encode this CDR3. The chain is built from TRBV19 and TRBJ2-6, with D possibly matching TRBD2 (7 bases). The CDR3 runs 15 residues. V was trimmed by 3 bases and J by 2 bases, leaving 8 bases between them. The germline gives CDR1 LNHDA, CDR2 SQIVND (reference sequence). DNA of the CDR3: TGTGCCAGTAGTATCGGGGGGCCTGGGGCCAACGTCCTGACTTTC. It encodes CASSIGGPGANVLTF.

This clone came up a few times. This chain joins TRBV10-3 and TRBJ1-4; a possible D gene is TRBD1 (6 bases). V lost 4 bases, J lost 8 bases, and 14 bases lay in between. The CDR3 contains 14 residues. Germline CDR1 and CDR2: ENHRY and SYGVKD. The CDR3 DNA reads as TGTGCCATCAGTGTGTCAGGGGCTGAGGAAAAACTGTTTTTT. Protein sequence: CAISVSGAEEKLFF.

The chain recombines TRBV15 with TRBJ2-6; TRBD1 aligns across 9 bases. V shed 6 bases and J 2 bases; nucleotides not matched to a gene: 2. Germline CDR1 is LNHNV and CDR2 is YYDKDF (reference sequence). CDR3 length equals 15 residues. The CDR3 here is CATSRTGAGANVLTF. For the CDR3, the DNA is TGTGCCACCAGTCGGACAGGGGCTGGGGCCAACGTCCTGACTTTC.

V and J are TRBV6-4 and TRBJ2-3; 7 bases align to TRBD2. CDR1 and CDR2 (germline): MRHNA, SNTAGT. The ends lost 6 bases at V and 4 bases at J; junction bases unmatched: 13. The CDR3 runs to 16 residues. In nucleotides, the CDR3 is TGTGCCAGCAGCAACGAGGGCGGGGGAGGACCAGATACGCAGTATTTT. It is translated as CASSNEGGGGPDTQYF.

The rearrangement uses TRBV21-1 and TRBJ2-2; the table gives TRBD2 as D, unverified against the DNA. TRBV21-1 is a pseudogene locus. The CDR3 runs 13 residues. In DNA form, the CDR3 reads TGTGCCAGCAAACCCGGTCCAACCGGGGAGCTGTTTTTT. Its translation is CASKPGPTGELFF.

This clone showed up just a few times. J is TRBJ1-3 and V is TRBV4-2, with 10 bases fitting TRBD1. J gave up 2 bases and V 0 bases, and 7 bases lay outside the gene matches. The CDR3 loop spans 18 amino acids. Germline V gene data show CDR1 as LGHNA and CDR2 as YNFKEQ. The chain's CDR3 is CASSQEGGTGAPGNTIYF. CDR3 DNA: TGTGCCAGCAGCCAAGAGGGTGGGACAGGGGCCCCTGGAAACACCATATATTTT.

The chain recombines TRBV2 with TRBJ1-2; D unresolved. The CDR3 totals 12 residues. Germline V gives CDR1 SNHLY, CDR2 FYNNEI. V gave up 2 bases and J gave up 11 bases, with 12 bases separating them. This CDR3 is CASSERRGGYTF. The CDR3 nucleotides read TGTGCCAGCAGTGAACGGCGCGGAGGTTACACCTTC.

The chain employs TRBV7-9 and TRBJ2-5, with D perhaps TRBD1 (5 bases). The germline V gene encodes CDR1 SEHNR and CDR2 FQNEAQ (reference sequence). This CDR3 region has 13 residues. V lost 5 bases, J lost 2 bases, and 9 bases lay in between. In nucleotides, the CDR3 is TGTGCCAGCAGCCAAAGACAGCAAGAGACCCAGTACTTC. It yields the protein CASSQRQQETQYF.

In nucleotides, the CDR3 is TGTGCCAGCAGCTCCTGGACAGGGGGCAACTATGGCTACACCTTC. It yields the protein CASSSWTGGNYGYTF. This chain connects TRBV5-4 to TRBJ1-2; 11 bases map to TRBD1. Losses at the gene ends were 3 bases for V and 2 bases for J; bases not matched to a gene: 3. Germline CDR1 reads SGHNT; CDR2 reads YYREEE (reference sequence). The CDR3 contains 15 residues.

The chain employs TRBV7-9 and TRBJ1-1; TRBD1 might be the D (6 bases). The length of the CDR3 is 17 residues. V shed 4 bases and J shed 2 bases, with 20 bases lying between them. In germline, CDR1 is SEHNR, CDR2 FQNEAQ (reference sequence). The CDR3 loop reads CASSSVVGRGRNTEAFF. CDR3 in DNA: TGTGCCAGCAGCTCCGTCGTAGGCAGGGGCCGAAACACTGAAGCTTTCTTT.